This entry lists 27 T cell receptor beta chains sequenced from one sample in a study of pediatric ulcerative colitis. Sequencing was performed with immunoSEQ multiplex PCR; in TCRdb, only in-frame clones are kept and a portion is missing. The repertoire consists of 25,000 to 35,000 clones, with more than 75% occurring once and the leading ten covering 3.5% to 4.5%. Sample: blood. These receptors were taken from a boy younger than 18 with severe ulcerative colitis.

V usage is TRBV19 and J usage is TRBJ2-7; D not resolved. V lost 3 bases to trimming and J lost 0 bases, with 9 bases between them. CDR1 and CDR2 (germline): LNHDA, SQIVND (reference sequence). The CDR3 totals 14 residues. The CDR3 is CASSIGDNSYEQYF. CDR3 DNA: TGTGCCAGTAGTATCGGTGACAACTCCTACGAGCAGTACTTC.

V and J are TRBV21-1 and TRBJ2-1; TRBD1 reflects the table's D call only, with no check against the DNA. TRBV21-1 corresponds to a pseudogene. The CDR3 covers 16 residues. CDR3 amino acids: CASSKGTGWVYTEQFF. CDR3 bases: TGTGCCAGCAGCAAAGGGACAGGGTGGGTTTATACTGAGCAGTTCTTC.

This chain uses TRBV6-4 with TRBJ1-4; D possibly corresponds to TRBD1 (5 bases). CDR1 and CDR2 from the germline V gene are MRHNA and SNTAGT. The CDR3 is made up of 15 amino acids. Deletions cut 3 bases from V and 0 bases from J, with 8 bases between. Here the CDR3 DNA reads TGTGCCAGCAGTGAGGGGCGCTCAACTAATGAAAAACTGTTTTTT. Its translation is CASSEGRSTNEKLFF.

The chain recombines TRBV18 with TRBJ2-5; 7 nucleotides agree with TRBD1. V was pared by 2 bases and J by 2 bases, with 2 bases of the junction left unmatched. The germline V gene encodes CDR1 KGHSH and CDR2 LQKENI. This CDR3 spans 14 amino acids. CDR3 in amino acids: CASSPTGQQETQYF. The CDR3 DNA sequence: TGTGCCAGCTCACCAACGGGACAGCAAGAGACCCAGTACTTC.

The chain combines TRBV2 with TRBJ2-1; a possible D gene is TRBD2 (6 bases). Germline loops: CDR1 SNHLY, CDR2 FYNNEI. The CDR3 spans 14 residues. V was trimmed by 8 bases and J by 2 bases, leaving 13 bases between them. The CDR3 region has the DNA TGTGCCAGCCCAGGAGGGAGGCCCTACAATGAGCAGTTCTTC. This codes for CASPGGRPYNEQFF.

J is TRBJ1-3 and V is TRBV6-5; TRBD1 agrees at 8 bases. The CDR3 has 15 residues. Losses at the gene ends were 6 bases for V and 0 bases for J; bases not matched to a gene: 4. Germline V gene lookup returns CDR1 MNHEY and CDR2 SVGAGI. The CDR3 loop is CASSRTGTSGNTIYF. Written as DNA, the CDR3 is TGTGCCAGCAGCAGGACAGGGACCTCTGGAAACACCATATATTTT.

The chain is built from TRBV6-9 and TRBJ2-7; the match to TRBD2 covers 8 bases. This CDR3 region has 14 residues. V shed 11 bases and J 2 bases; nucleotides not matched to a gene: 11. Germline V gene data show CDR1 as MNHGY and CDR2 as SVAAGI. The CDR3 is CAGLSGGHTYEQYF. The CDR3 DNA is TGTGCCGGCCTCAGCGGGGGACACACCTACGAGCAGTACTTC.

The genes are TRBV5-1 and TRBJ2-5; 8 positions agree with TRBD1. This CDR3 is built from 15 residues. CDR1 and CDR2 from the germline V gene are SGHRS and YFSETQ. V was pared by 3 bases and J by 9 bases, with 13 bases of the junction left unmatched. This CDR3 is CASSWGTGRSEPQYF. The CDR3 DNA is TGCGCCAGCAGCTGGGGGACAGGCCGTTCGGAGCCCCAGTACTTC. Based on the CDR3 plus reference TRBV5-1 and TRBJ2-5, the full variable domain is KAGVTQTPRYLIKTRGQQVTLSCSPISGHRSVSWYQQTPGQGLQFLFEYFSETQRNKGNFPGRFSGRQFSNSRSEMNVSTLELGDSALYLCASSWGTGRSEPQYFGPGTRLLVL.

V usage is TRBV7-2 and J usage is TRBJ1-4; D gene uncertain. V gave up 0 bases and J gave up 7 bases, with 9 bases separating them. The CDR3 extends over 14 amino acids. Germline V CDR1 and CDR2: SGHTA, FQGNSA. DNA of the CDR3: TGTGCCAGCAGCTTAGCCCCTCCATCTGAAAAACTGTTTTTT. Its translation: CASSLAPPSEKLFF.

The rearrangement uses TRBV4-1 and TRBJ1-1, with D perhaps matching TRBD1 (5 bases). CDR3 length equals 13 residues. The germline V and J ends were trimmed by 5 bases and 6 bases, with 13 bases remaining between them. Per the germline V gene, CDR1 is MGHRA and CDR2 is YSYEKL. CDR3 loop: CASSGPKGPEAFF. The CDR3 DNA reads TGCGCCAGCAGCGGCCCTAAGGGGCCTGAAGCTTTCTTT.

V and J are TRBV27 and TRBJ2-5; possible D gene TRBD1, 5 bases. Germline V gives CDR1 MNHEY, CDR2 SMNVEV (reference sequence). This CDR3 spans 17 amino acids. V shed 3 bases and J shed 5 bases, with 22 bases lying between them. CDR3 in amino acids: CASSLVRFGAGLETQYF. DNA of the CDR3: TGTGCCAGCAGTTTGGTACGCTTTGGGGCAGGGCTGGAGACCCAGTACTTC.

The gene calls are TRBV6-6 and TRBJ2-5; 7 bases match TRBD2. Unmatched junction bases numbered 8, after V lost 6 bases and J lost 4 bases. The CDR3 length is 14 residues. Germline V lookup: CDR1 MNHNY, CDR2 SVGAGI (reference sequence). Here the CDR3 reads CASRLTGGGETQYF. CDR3 in DNA: TGTGCCAGCAGGCTAACGGGGGGAGGAGAGACCCAGTACTTC.

The chain recombines TRBV2 with TRBJ2-5; D tentatively fits TRBD1 or TRBD2 (5 bases each). The CDR3 loop spans 14 amino acids. Germline V gene lookup returns CDR1 SNHLY and CDR2 FYNNEI. The V gene lost 5 bases and the J gene lost 8 bases, with 18 bases spanning the gap. CDR3 amino acids: CASSSHRDAPTQYF. In DNA, the CDR3 is TGTGCCAGCAGTTCTCACCGGGACGCCCCTACCCAGTACTTC.

This clone was observed a single time. This rearrangement joins TRBV6-6 to TRBJ1-1; D might be TRBD1 (5 bases). V was cut by 10 bases and J by 1 base, with 19 bases left in between. CDR1 is MNHNY and CDR2 is SVGAGI in the germline V gene (reference sequence). The CDR3 spans 15 residues. CDR3 sequence reads: CATRASPDRNTEAFF. The CDR3 DNA is TGTGCCACACGCGCCTCACCAGACAGGAACACTGAAGCTTTCTTT.

This clone was seen only once. The chain couples TRBV2 to TRBJ2-5, with a possible D match to TRBD1 (6 bases). Deletions cut 5 bases from V and 0 bases from J, with 10 bases between. Germline CDR1 SNHLY, CDR2 FYNNEI. The CDR3 has 14 residues. CDR3 residues: CASSPQGYQETQYF. In DNA, the CDR3 is TGTGCCAGCAGTCCTCAGGGGTACCAAGAGACCCAGTACTTC.

The J gene is TRBJ1-1, the V gene TRBV6-6; D remains ambiguous. V was shortened by 5 bases and J by 0 bases, with 7 bases between the two germline ends. The CDR3 has 13 amino acids. Germline V gene data show CDR1 as MNHNY and CDR2 as SVGAGI (reference sequence). The CDR3 sequence is CASSRTLNTEAFF. In DNA, the CDR3 is TGTGCCAGCAGTCGCACGTTGAACACTGAAGCTTTCTTT.

This clone was observed a single time. This sequence joins TRBV4-3 and TRBJ1-2, with TRBD1 matching over 7 bases. After removal of 4 bases from V and 0 bases from J, the junction contained 2 bases not matched to a gene. Looked up from germline, CDR1 is LGHNA and CDR2 is YSLEER. The CDR3 is 14 amino acids. CDR3 protein: CASSPGTANYGYTF. The CDR3 DNA is TGCGCCAGCAGCCCGGGGACAGCTAACTATGGCTACACCTTC.

The chain links TRBV27 to TRBJ2-4; no reliable D call. The CDR3 runs 15 residues. V was trimmed by 8 bases and J by 8 bases, leaving 22 bases between them. Germline V gene data show CDR1 as MNHEY and CDR2 as SMNVEV (reference sequence). The CDR3 DNA is TGTGCCAGCCCCCCAAGGTTTGCCCCCAAGGACATTCAGTACTTC. This gives the protein CASPPRFAPKDIQYF.

This clone was counted a few times. This rearrangement joins TRBV11-2 to TRBJ1-2; D is ambiguous. V was cut by 0 bases and J by 5 bases, with 13 bases left in between. There are 15 residues in the CDR3. The germline V gene encodes CDR1 SGHAT and CDR2 FQNNGV. DNA of the CDR3: TGTGCCAGCAGCTTAGAATTTGGGGAAGCATATGGCTACACCTTC. Translation: CASSLEFGEAYGYTF.

This clone was seen a handful of times. The J gene is TRBJ1-1, the V gene TRBV2, with a weak D call TRBD1 (5 bases). Trimming stripped 9 bases from V and 0 bases from J, with 5 bases between. The CDR3 has 11 residues. CDR1 and CDR2 from the germline V gene are SNHLY and FYNNEI. The CDR3 spells CARGVNTEAFF. The CDR3 bases are TGTGCCAGAGGGGTGAACACTGAAGCTTTCTTT. The full variable domain, its missing parts supplied by reference TRBV2 and TRBJ1-1, is EPEVTQTPSHQVTQMGQEVILRCVPISNHLYFYWYRQILGQKVEFLVSFYNNEISEKSEIFDDQFSVERPDGSNFTLKIRSTKLEDSAMYFCARGVNTEAFFGQGTRLTVV.

J is TRBJ1-3 and V is TRBV20-1; unclear D gene. Looked up from germline, CDR1 is DFQATT and CDR2 is SNEGSKA (reference sequence). The CDR3 has 11 residues. V lost 6 bases to trimming and J lost 4 bases, with 7 bases between them. The CDR3 sequence: CSAKTGNTIYF. The CDR3 DNA sequence: TGCAGTGCCAAAACAGGAAACACCATATATTTT.

This sequence joins TRBV6-5 and TRBJ1-3; D possibly corresponds to TRBD1 (6 bases). V dropped 8 bases and J dropped 4 bases, with 18 bases sitting between them. This CDR3 is built from 15 residues. Germline assignment: CDR1 MNHEY and CDR2 SVGAGI. CDR3 residues: CASASPGHIGNTIYF. The CDR3, as DNA: TGTGCCAGCGCCTCCCCGGGACATATAGGAAACACCATATATTTT.

The chain combines TRBV30 with TRBJ2-4, with a possible D match to TRBD2 (5 bases). The CDR3 is made up of 15 amino acids. Trimming removed 3 bases from V and 6 bases from J, with 18 bases in between. Germline assignment: CDR1 GTSNPN and CDR2 SVGIG (reference sequence). The CDR3, as DNA: TGTGCCTGGAGCCCCCTTGGACTCGAGAGAAACATTCAGTACTTC. Translated, it gives CAWSPLGLERNIQYF.

The chain links TRBV11-3 to TRBJ2-1; 8 positions agree with TRBD2. Germline V gene data show CDR1 as SGHNT and CDR2 as YENEEA. The J segment lost 8 bases and the V segment lost 4 bases, leaving 4 bases of the junction unmatched. The length of the CDR3 is 13 residues. The CDR3 protein is CASSSGTRDEQFF. CDR3 coding DNA: TGTGCCAGCAGCTCCGGGACTAGAGATGAGCAGTTCTTC.

This clone has only a few counts. The genes are TRBV30 and TRBJ1-2; D is unclear. CDR1 GTSNPN and CDR2 SVGIG come from the germline V gene (reference sequence). This CDR3 region has 13 residues. Trimming took 0 bases from V and 4 from J, leaving 9 bases between them. CDR3 bases: TGTGCCTGGAGTGTACGAGCCTCCTATGGCTACACCTTC. Encoded protein: CAWSVRASYGYTF.

V gene TRBV5-8 combines with J gene TRBJ1-1; tentative D call: TRBD1 (5 bases). Trimming shortened V by 1 base and J by 3 bases, and 13 bases separated the two germline ends. The length of the CDR3 is 15 residues. Germline-derived CDR1 and CDR2 are SGHTS and YDEGEE. CDR3 coding DNA: TGTGCCAGCAGCTTGCCCGGCGGGGGGGACACTGAAGCTTTCTTT. Translated: CASSLPGGGDTEAFF.

The rearrangement joins TRBV2 to TRBJ2-7; 13 bases fit TRBD2. The junction had 6 bases not matched to a gene; V was cut back by 3 bases and J by 4 bases. Germline CDR1 is SNHLY and CDR2 is FYNNEI. CDR3 length: 16 amino acids. CDR3 nucleotide sequence: TGTGCCAGCAGTGACGCCGGGACTAGCGGGGAGTACGAGCAGTACTTC. Amino acid sequence: CASSDAGTSGEYEQYF.